The 23 T cell receptor beta chains reported below all come from one sample, sequenced in a study of cytomegalovirus exposure and HLA in healthy donors. PCR was performed using 60 Vbeta and 13 Jbeta primers. Using immunoSEQ multiplex PCR, the repertoire was profiled, and TCRdb retains in-frame clones only, with some absent. This table lists 100,000 to 150,000 clones. Source material: PBMCs. Every receptor here comes from a woman aged 40 to 50 in good health and CMV-seronegative.

The CDR3 sequence: CASSLGGGSQETQYF. CDR3 bases: TGCGCCAGCAGCTTGGGTGGAGGGTCACAAGAGACCCAGTACTTC. The gene calls are TRBV5-1 and TRBJ2-5, with TRBD2 as a possible D gene (6 bases). CDR3 length: 15 residues. The germline V gene encodes CDR1 SGHRS and CDR2 YFSETQ. Trimming left V 0 bases short and J 2 bases short, with 11 bases between.

The chain carries TRBV6-5 and TRBJ1-5; no firm D call. This CDR3 has 15 residues. Germline V gene lookup returns CDR1 MNHEY and CDR2 SVGAGI. V shed 2 bases and J shed 0 bases, with 8 bases lying between them. As DNA, the CDR3 is TGTGCCAGCAGTTACGGGCCTCTTAGCAATCAGCCCCAGCATTTT. Amino acids: CASSYGPLSNQPQHF.

CDR3 bases: TGTGCCAGCAGCTTTGGGGGGAGGGGTGAGCAGTTCTTC. It encodes CASSFGGRGEQFF. The chain employs TRBV11-1 and TRBJ2-1; 7 bases line up with TRBD2. The CDR3 has 13 residues. Germline-derived CDR1 and CDR2 are SGHAT and FQDESV (reference sequence). V was pared by 3 bases and J by 9 bases, with 5 bases of the junction left unmatched.

The rearrangement joins TRBV11-2 to TRBJ1-1; no clear D gene. Germline V gene data show CDR1 as SGHAT and CDR2 as FQNNGV. Trimming pared 0 bases from V and 6 bases from J, leaving 11 bases between. There are 14 residues in the CDR3. CDR3 in amino acids: CASSLETVLPEAFF. The CDR3, as DNA: TGTGCCAGCAGCTTAGAAACAGTTTTACCTGAAGCTTTCTTT.

The chain combines TRBV14 with TRBJ2-7; no clear D. Germline assignment: CDR1 SGHDN and CDR2 FVKESK. Trimming stripped 5 bases from V and 8 bases from J, with 10 bases between. The CDR3 extends over 11 amino acids. CDR3 residues: CASSSRVQQYF. In DNA, the CDR3 is TGTGCCAGCAGCTCCCGGGTTCAGCAGTACTTC.

DNA for the CDR3: TGTGCCAGCGGACGATCGACAGGAGGGAACACTGAAGCTTTCTTT. It specifies CASGRSTGGNTEAFF. The chain carries TRBV5-4 and TRBJ1-1; the D gene is possibly TRBD1 (6 bases). Germline V gives CDR1 SGHNT, CDR2 YYREEE (reference sequence). Between the trimmed V and J ends, which lost 7 bases and 1 base, there was a span of 17 bases. CDR3 length equals 15 residues.

The chain carries TRBV18 and TRBJ2-3; 8 bases match TRBD2. Germline assignment: CDR1 KGHSH and CDR2 LQKENI. This CDR3 is 14 amino acids long. V lost 0 bases and J lost 5; bases outside the gene matches: 1. The CDR3 bases are TGTGCCAGCTCACCACCAGCGGGGGAAGATACGCAGTATTTT. Encoded protein: CASSPPAGEDTQYF.

This rearrangement joins TRBV4-2 to TRBJ2-7; 7 bases line up with TRBD1. V lost 1 base, J lost 3 bases, and 12 bases stayed unmatched. Germline values: CDR1 LGHNA, CDR2 YNFKEQ. The CDR3 is 17 amino acids. The CDR3 sequence is CASSQVLGTVTGYEQYF. For the CDR3, the DNA is TGTGCCAGCAGCCAAGTTTTGGGGACAGTCACGGGCTACGAGCAGTACTTC.

J is TRBJ2-7 and V is TRBV7-6, with D possibly TRBD1 on 6 matching bases. CDR3 length: 15 residues. Germline loops: CDR1 SGHVS, CDR2 FNYEAQ. V was cut by 1 base and J by 2 bases, with 12 bases left in between. CDR3 in DNA: TGTGCCAGCAGCTTAGGTCCAGACAGGACCTACGAGCAGTACTTC. Protein product: CASSLGPDRTYEQYF.

This chain joins TRBV19 and TRBJ2-3; 14 bases map to TRBD2. CDR3 length equals 14 residues. The germline V gene has CDR1 LNHDA and CDR2 SQIVND (reference sequence). V shed 5 bases, J shed 9 bases, and the junction held 4 bases outside the gene matches. The CDR3 DNA reads TGTGCCAGTAGTCTGACTAGCGGGGGGGACACGCAGTATTTT. It is translated as CASSLTSGGDTQYF.

V usage is TRBV5-4 and J usage is TRBJ2-3; D not resolved. V shed 4 bases and J shed 6 bases, with 15 bases lying between them. The V gene's germline CDR1 is SGHNT and CDR2 YYREEE (reference sequence). The CDR3 has 14 amino acids. CDR3 bases: TGTGCCAGCAGCCCGACTTATGGCGCGGATACGCAGTATTTT. Protein: CASSPTYGADTQYF.

V and J are TRBV5-1 and TRBJ1-1; the match to TRBD1 covers 9 bases. The CDR3 sequence is 14 residues long. The germline CDR1 and CDR2 sequences are SGHRS and YFSETQ. The ends lost 4 bases at V and 4 bases at J; junction bases unmatched: 5. CDR3 nucleotide sequence: TGCGCCAGCAGCCCCGGACAGGGGTTCACTGAAGCTTTCTTT. Translated: CASSPGQGFTEAFF.

The gene calls are TRBV7-9 and TRBJ1-4; D may be TRBD1 (5 bases). The germline V and J ends were trimmed by 1 base and 5 bases, with 20 bases remaining between them. The CDR3 has 18 amino acids. Per germline, CDR1 SEHNR and CDR2 FQNEAQ (reference sequence). DNA for the CDR3: TGTGCCAGCAGCTTAGGCAGTTCTCGGGGGGTGAGAAATGAAAAACTGTTTTTT. Protein: CASSLGSSRGVRNEKLFF.

The V call is TRBV5-1, the J call TRBJ1-2; D not resolved. V was shortened by 0 bases and J by 3 bases, with 6 bases between the two germline ends. Per germline, CDR1 SGHRS and CDR2 YFSETQ. CDR3 length equals 13 residues. For the CDR3, the DNA is TGCGCCAGCAGCTTGGTAGCAGACTATGGCTACACCTTC. This codes for CASSLVADYGYTF.

The chain couples TRBV7-2 to TRBJ1-5; TRBD1 matches 9 bases. Germline V gene sequence: CDR1 SGHTA, CDR2 FQGNSA. V trimming: 5 bases; J trimming: 11 bases; junction bases outside the gene matches: 7. This CDR3 spans 13 amino acids. The CDR3 DNA reads as TGTGCCAGCAGCCAGGGACAGGGAATAACCCAGCATTTT. This translates into CASSQGQGITQHF.

This CDR3 reads CASSGGTGGRTGELFF. As DNA, the CDR3 is TGTGCCAGCAGCGGGGGGACAGGGGGTCGTACCGGGGAGCTGTTTTTT. The genes are TRBV9 and TRBJ2-2; 11 nucleotides match TRBD1. The germline gives CDR1 SGDLS, CDR2 YYNGEE. This CDR3 spans 16 amino acids. Unmatched junction bases numbered 6, after V lost 3 bases and J lost 5 bases.

This chain connects TRBV6-5 to TRBJ2-7; D remains ambiguous. Germline assignment: CDR1 MNHEY and CDR2 SVGAGI. This CDR3 has 14 amino acids. Trimming stripped 5 bases from V and 5 bases from J, with 16 bases between. As DNA, the CDR3 is TGTGCCAGCAGTCCCGGTGGAGATGTGAACGAGCAGTACTTC. This encodes CASSPGGDVNEQYF.

The chain carries TRBV7-2 and TRBJ1-1; D possibly corresponds to TRBD1 (5 bases). V lost 2 bases and J 7 bases, leaving 14 bases between the germline ends. The CDR3 loop spans 14 amino acids. The V gene's germline CDR1 is SGHTA and CDR2 FQGNSA. The CDR3 protein is CASSLRGAQGEAFF. The CDR3 DNA is TGTGCCAGCAGCTTAAGGGGCGCGCAGGGTGAAGCTTTCTTT.

V is TRBV4-3 and J is TRBJ2-1, with D perhaps matching TRBD1 (5 bases). The length of the CDR3 is 17 residues. The V gene's germline CDR1 is LGHNA and CDR2 YSLEER. V shed 0 bases and J shed 0 bases, with 12 bases lying between them. This CDR3 reads CASSQERAGISYNEQFF. CDR3 bases: TGCGCCAGCAGCCAAGAAAGGGCAGGGATCTCCTACAATGAGCAGTTCTTC.

The rearrangement joins TRBV4-3 to TRBJ2-3; 9 positions match TRBD2. V shed 0 bases, J shed 3 bases, and the junction held 4 bases outside the gene matches. The CDR3 sequence is 16 residues long. CDR1 and CDR2 from the germline V gene are LGHNA and YSLEER. The DNA of the CDR3 is TGCGCCAGCAGCCAAGAGGGCGGGGGGGCGACAGATACGCAGTATTTT. Its protein product is CASSQEGGGATDTQYF.

CDR3 bases: TGTGCCAGCAGGGAAGGGGGGGGACCCTACGAGCAGTACGTC. This gives the protein CASREGGGPYEQYV. The chain joins TRBV6-1 to TRBJ2-7; perhaps TRBD2 as D (7 bases). CDR1 MNHNS and CDR2 SASEGT come from the germline V gene. This CDR3 has 14 amino acids.

This chain connects TRBV7-8 to TRBJ1-1; 8 positions agree with TRBD1. Germline V gene data show CDR1 as SGHVS and CDR2 as FQNEAQ. V shed 5 bases, J shed 5 bases, and the junction held 7 bases outside the gene matches. This CDR3 has 14 amino acids. CDR3 protein: CASSGRTGGTEAFF. CDR3 DNA sequence: TGTGCCAGCAGCGGACGTACAGGGGGGACTGAAGCTTTCTTT.

This chain uses TRBV7-9 with TRBJ1-4; D possibly corresponds to TRBD1 (6 bases). CDR3 length: 12 residues. Trimming cost V 11 bases and J 4 bases, with 11 bases left between them. Germline V gene data show CDR1 as SEHNR and CDR2 as FQNEAQ (reference sequence). The CDR3 protein is CAGTGINEKLFF. CDR3 nucleotides: TGTGCCGGCACAGGGATTAATGAAAAACTGTTTTTT.